This T cell receptor (beta chain) was captured by sequencing in a study of glioma-infiltrating T cells after dendritic cell vaccination. Study at large: Glioblastoma patients came from Phase I and II dendritic cell vaccination trials. Points from the study as a whole: TCR clonality showed no direct relationship with survival.

Notes on this clone: Its antigen is unidentified.

V lost 5 bases, J lost 4 bases, and 5 bases stayed unmatched. This CDR3 is built from 15 residues. The germline CDR1 and CDR2 sequences are LNHDA and SQIVND (reference sequence). Input was 1.5 to 2.5 ug genomic DNA, or all available if less. Produced via immunoSEQ multiplex PCR; TCRdb's table is partial and in-frame only. This repertoire shows 71,000 or so clones, around 86% found once; its top ten account for around 8%. This specimen consisted of blood, obtained before dendritic cell vaccination. V gene TRBV19 combines with J gene TRBJ2-7; 13 nucleotides align to TRBD2. The clonotype was recovered from a human donor with glioblastoma. The CDR3 spells CASSPTSGGRYEQYF. The DNA for the CDR3 is TGTGCCAGTAGTCCGACTAGCGGGGGGAGATACGAGCAGTACTTC. Together with reference TRBV19 and TRBJ2-7, the CDR3 gives the full variable domain: DGGITQSPKYLFRKEGQNVTLSCEQNLNHDAMYWYRQDPGQGLRLIYYSQIVNDFQKGDIAEGYSVSREKKESFPLTVTSAQKNPTAFYLCASSPTSGGRYEQYFGPGTRLTVT.